These 29 T cell receptor beta chains share one sample of origin, sequenced in a study of shared clonotypes between healthy human individuals (dated by TCRdb to about 2020). The library was made by the immunoSEQ multiplex PCR assay. TCRdb limited this immuneACCESS table to in-frame rearrangements with V and J called. A share of clones is missing; checked studies link under half to unresolved V genes, and the rest is unexplained. This sample holds fewer than 1.6 million clones; approximately 98.5% were observed only once. In total, the top ten clones hold about 0.35% of the sample. Sequencing was performed on naive CD4+ T cells sorted from blood. According to the study, the label for this sample's cell subset or site signals: CD45RA+ positively selected. These receptors were obtained from a man aged 30 to 45 in good health.

The chain couples TRBV10-1 to TRBJ2-1, with D possibly matching TRBD2 (6 bases). The CDR3 covers 14 residues. Between the trimmed V and J ends, which lost 6 bases and 7 bases, there was a span of 16 bases. The germline V gene has CDR1 WNHNN and CDR2 SYGVQD (reference sequence). The CDR3 DNA follows: TGCGCCAGCAGGCGTGACGTGGCGGGGAATGAGCAGTTCTTC. As protein: CASRRDVAGNEQFF.

The chain combines TRBV19 with TRBJ1-4, with 10 bases aligning to TRBD1. The CDR3 spans 15 residues. J gave up 7 bases and V 2 bases, and 4 bases lay outside the gene matches. Germline CDR1 LNHDA, CDR2 SQIVND (reference sequence). The CDR3 loop reads CASSIPGQGSEKLFF. In DNA, the CDR3 is TGTGCCAGTAGTATACCGGGACAGGGGAGTGAAAAACTGTTTTTT.

The sample holds one count of this clone. The chain employs TRBV19 and TRBJ1-5, with D possibly TRBD1 on 6 matching bases. Per the germline V gene, CDR1 is LNHDA and CDR2 is SQIVND (reference sequence). V lost 4 bases, J lost 9 bases, and 10 bases lay in between. The CDR3 is made up of 12 amino acids. The CDR3 reads CASSRGPTPQHF. The CDR3 DNA reads as TGTGCCAGTAGTAGGGGGCCGACGCCCCAGCATTTT.

The chain uses TRBV19 and TRBJ2-2; a weak D match, TRBD2 (5 bases). Trimming stripped 3 bases from V and 4 bases from J, with 12 bases between. The CDR3 extends over 15 amino acids. Germline lookup yields CDR1 LNHDA and CDR2 SQIVND (reference sequence). CDR3 protein: CASSMARVATGELFF. The CDR3, as DNA: TGTGCCAGTAGTATGGCGCGGGTTGCCACCGGGGAGCTGTTTTTT.

This clone was found once. CDR3 in DNA: TGTGCCAGCAGCCCGGGGGTTGGCAGGACGTCCACAGATACGCAGTATTTT. Encoded protein: CASSPGVGRTSTDTQYF. The rearrangement joins TRBV5-4 to TRBJ2-3, with D possibly TRBD2 on 6 matching bases. This CDR3 is built from 17 residues. Germline assignment: CDR1 SGHNT and CDR2 YYREEE (reference sequence). Trimming removed 4 bases from V and 2 bases from J, with 20 bases in between.

The V gene is TRBV18, the J gene TRBJ2-5; 7 bases match TRBD1. The CDR3 runs 14 residues. V shed 1 base, J shed 5 bases, and the junction held 4 bases outside the gene matches. Germline CDR1 is KGHSH and CDR2 is LQKENI. CDR3 sequence (DNA): TGTGCCAGCTCACCACAGACAGGGAGCGAGACCCAGTACTTC. The encoded protein is CASSPQTGSETQYF.

The chain is built from TRBV10-3 and TRBJ2-1; D perhaps matches TRBD1 (6 bases). Germline assignment: CDR1 ENHRY and CDR2 SYGVKD. The germline V and J ends were trimmed by 3 bases and 0 bases, with 18 bases remaining between them. The CDR3 spans 18 residues. The DNA of the CDR3 is TGTGCCATCAGTGACCCCCGCCTGAGGGGGAGCTCCTACAATGAGCAGTTCTTC. Encoded protein: CAISDPRLRGSSYNEQFF.

V and J are TRBV27 and TRBJ1-2, with TRBD1 matching over 7 bases. The CDR3 has 15 amino acids. From germline, CDR1 is MNHEY and CDR2 SMNVEV (reference sequence). V lost 1 base and J lost 4; bases outside the gene matches: 6. CDR3: CASSLFRDRAYGYTF. CDR3 bases: TGTGCCAGCAGTTTATTCCGTGACAGGGCCTATGGCTACACCTTC.

This clone was picked up one time. This chain links TRBV11-2 with TRBJ1-4, with 7 bases lining up with TRBD1. Germline CDR1 is SGHAT and CDR2 is FQNNGV. This CDR3 is 15 amino acids long. V was pared by 4 bases and J by 4 bases, with 6 bases of the junction left unmatched. CDR3 DNA: TGTGCCAGCAGCTCCATGGGACAGAGTAATGAAAAACTGTTTTTT. This codes for CASSSMGQSNEKLFF.

V is TRBV10-2 and J is TRBJ2-7, with D tentatively TRBD1 (6 bases). V lost 10 bases to trimming and J lost 3 bases, with 13 bases between them. The germline V gene encodes CDR1 WSHSY and CDR2 SAAADI. The CDR3 contains 12 residues. CDR3 in DNA: TGCGCCACCGGGACAACAGACTACGAGCAGTACTTC. It yields the protein CATGTTDYEQYF.

The genes are TRBV28 and TRBJ1-5; the D is unclear. Per the germline V gene, CDR1 is MDHEN and CDR2 is SYDVKM. The CDR3 spans 19 residues. V lost 5 bases and J lost 0, with 23 bases in between. The CDR3 sequence: CASSPRVRYWSDSNQPQHF. DNA of the CDR3: TGTGCCAGCAGTCCTAGGGTCAGGTATTGGTCCGATAGCAATCAGCCCCAGCATTTT.

V is TRBV28 and J is TRBJ2-3, with 7 positions matching TRBD2. The germline CDR1 and CDR2 sequences are MDHEN and SYDVKM. The CDR3 has 12 residues. Trimming removed 3 bases from V and 7 bases from J; junction bases left unmatched: 1. CDR3 DNA sequence: TGTGCCAGCAGTTTCGGGGGGTATACGCAGTATTTT. Translated, it gives CASSFGGYTQYF.

The rearrangement joins TRBV2 to TRBJ1-2; D gene ambiguous. The V gene's germline CDR1 is SNHLY and CDR2 FYNNEI. The CDR3 length is 12 residues. Deletions cut 4 bases from V and 4 bases from J, with 7 bases between. CDR3 loop: CASSGEVYGYTF. The DNA for the CDR3 is TGTGCCAGCAGTGGGGAGGTCTATGGCTACACCTTC.

This rearrangement joins TRBV29-1 to TRBJ2-1; 8 bases map to TRBD1. The CDR3 totals 14 residues. Germline V gene data show CDR1 as SQVTM and CDR2 as ANQGSEA. V gave up 7 bases and J gave up 5 bases; unmatched junction bases: 10. CDR3 nucleotides: TGCAGCGAGATATTCCCGGACAGGGACAATGAGCAGTTCTTC. Translated: CSEIFPDRDNEQFF.

The chain employs TRBV19 and TRBJ2-2; the D gene is possibly TRBD1 (6 bases). CDR3 size: 13 residues. V lost 10 bases and J 3 bases, leaving 12 bases between the germline ends. Germline values: CDR1 LNHDA, CDR2 SQIVND (reference sequence). CDR3 amino acids: CAIRSGDTGELFF. The CDR3 nucleotides are TGTGCCATCAGATCAGGGGACACCGGGGAGCTGTTTTTT.

CDR3 protein: CASSFARHQYF. In DNA, the CDR3 is TGTGCCAGCAGTTTCGCCCGACACCAGTACTTC. The rearrangement uses TRBV28 and TRBJ2-5; D unclear. This CDR3 has 11 amino acids. Germline V lookup: CDR1 MDHEN, CDR2 SYDVKM. V was cut by 3 bases and J by 10 bases, with 9 bases left in between.

The V gene is TRBV6-1, the J gene TRBJ2-5; tentative D call: TRBD2 (5 bases). This CDR3 is built from 14 residues. V shed 8 bases and J shed 5 bases, with 18 bases lying between them. Germline CDR1 is MNHNS and CDR2 is SASEGT. CDR3: CASPYKAGLETQYF. The CDR3 nucleotides are TGTGCCAGCCCGTACAAGGCCGGACTGGAGACCCAGTACTTC.

A remark on this clone: Distinct nucleotide sequences in the sample also encode this CDR3. This chain connects TRBV27 to TRBJ1-2, with unresolved D. Germline CDR1 MNHEY, CDR2 SMNVEV (reference sequence). This CDR3 is built from 13 residues. Trimming shortened V by 3 bases and J by 0 bases, and 5 bases separated the two germline ends. The CDR3 sequence: CASSFLPNYGYTF. CDR3 in DNA: TGTGCCAGCAGTTTCCTCCCTAACTATGGCTACACCTTC.

The V gene is TRBV29-1, the J gene TRBJ2-1, with D maybe TRBD2 (6 bases). The germline V gene encodes CDR1 SQVTM and CDR2 ANQGSEA. The CDR3 totals 16 residues. CDR3 coding DNA: TGCAGTTCCCACTTGCGGGGAGGCCGCTCCTACAATGAGCAGTTCTTC. This sequence encodes CSSHLRGGRSYNEQFF.

V usage is TRBV10-3 and J usage is TRBJ1-4; 9 bases align to TRBD1. There are 16 residues in the CDR3. The germline V gene has CDR1 ENHRY and CDR2 SYGVKD. V dropped 0 bases and J dropped 10; count of bases not matched to a gene: 9. CDR3 sequence: CAISESIGTGKGKLFF. As DNA, the CDR3 is TGTGCCATCAGTGAGTCGATCGGGACAGGGAAAGGAAAACTGTTTTTT.

This clone appeared once. The chain recombines TRBV30 with TRBJ1-2; D is unresolved. This CDR3 contains 11 residues. From germline, CDR1 is GTSNPN and CDR2 SVGIG (reference sequence). V was clipped by 4 bases and J by 4 bases, with 7 bases between them. CDR3 sequence (DNA): TGTGCCTGGACTGTTCTCTATGGCTACACCTTC. Protein sequence: CAWTVLYGYTF.

This chain links TRBV28 with TRBJ2-1; TRBD2 matches at 12 bases. Germline CDR1 and CDR2: MDHEN and SYDVKM. V shed 3 bases, J shed 5 bases, and the junction held 5 bases outside the gene matches. This CDR3 has 16 amino acids. This CDR3 is CASSFRSSGRDNEQFF. The CDR3 DNA follows: TGTGCCAGCAGTTTCCGATCTAGCGGGAGGGACAATGAGCAGTTCTTC.

The chain couples TRBV9 to TRBJ2-3; D remains ambiguous. Trimming stripped 0 bases from V and 4 bases from J, with 9 bases between. This CDR3 contains 14 residues. Germline CDR1 is SGDLS and CDR2 is YYNGEE. CDR3 region: CASSVDLSSDTQYF. The CDR3 DNA reads as TGTGCCAGCAGCGTAGATCTTTCTTCAGATACGCAGTATTTT.

The V gene is TRBV5-1, the J gene TRBJ2-7; either TRBD1 or TRBD2 may fit D (6 bases each). V lost 4 bases, J lost 2 bases, and 13 bases lay in between. This CDR3 has 14 residues. CDR1 and CDR2 from the germline V gene are SGHRS and YFSETQ. The CDR3, as DNA: TGCGCCAGCAGCGGGGGGCGGCGCCCCTACGAGCAGTACTTC. Amino acids: CASSGGRRPYEQYF.

The genes are TRBV7-2 and TRBJ2-1; D is ambiguous. The CDR3 covers 14 residues. Germline V gene sequence: CDR1 SGHTA, CDR2 FQGNSA. Trimming stripped 1 base from V and 3 bases from J, with 7 bases between. DNA for the CDR3: TGTGCCAGCAGCTTAGGTCAGTTCTACAATGAGCAGTTCTTC. Its protein product is CASSLGQFYNEQFF.

This chain uses TRBV5-1 with TRBJ2-2; perhaps TRBD1 as D (5 bases). The ends were cut back, 7 bases at V and 3 bases at J, with 13 bases in the middle. This CDR3 comprises 14 residues. Germline CDR1 reads SGHRS; CDR2 reads YFSETQ. The CDR3: CASAGAVDTGELFF. The CDR3 bases are TGCGCCAGCGCTGGGGCGGTCGACACCGGGGAGCTGTTTTTT.

The chain is built from TRBV9 and TRBJ1-1; D gene uncertain. V lost 0 bases and J lost 14, with 20 bases in between. CDR1 and CDR2 (germline): SGDLS, YYNGEE. This CDR3 has 14 residues. CDR3 nucleotide sequence: TGTGCCAGCAGCGTAGATTTGCAGAGCGGCAAGGTCTTCTTT. Its translation: CASSVDLQSGKVFF.

The V call is TRBV5-1, the J call TRBJ2-3; 7 bases are shared with TRBD2. This CDR3 is built from 15 residues. From germline, CDR1 is SGHRS and CDR2 YFSETQ. V was clipped by 3 bases and J by 5 bases; unmatched bases: 9. CDR3 protein: CASSSPGREGDTQYF. The CDR3 nucleotides are TGCGCCAGCAGCTCCCCAGGCAGGGAGGGAGATACGCAGTATTTT.

The gene calls are TRBV11-1 and TRBJ2-5, with D tentatively TRBD1 (6 bases). V was clipped by 2 bases and J by 3 bases, with 13 bases between them. CDR3 length: 15 amino acids. Per germline, CDR1 SGHAT and CDR2 FQDESV (reference sequence). In DNA form, the CDR3 reads TGTGCCAGCAGCTTAAGATTCCACAGGGAAGAGACCCAGTACTTC. As protein: CASSLRFHREETQYF.